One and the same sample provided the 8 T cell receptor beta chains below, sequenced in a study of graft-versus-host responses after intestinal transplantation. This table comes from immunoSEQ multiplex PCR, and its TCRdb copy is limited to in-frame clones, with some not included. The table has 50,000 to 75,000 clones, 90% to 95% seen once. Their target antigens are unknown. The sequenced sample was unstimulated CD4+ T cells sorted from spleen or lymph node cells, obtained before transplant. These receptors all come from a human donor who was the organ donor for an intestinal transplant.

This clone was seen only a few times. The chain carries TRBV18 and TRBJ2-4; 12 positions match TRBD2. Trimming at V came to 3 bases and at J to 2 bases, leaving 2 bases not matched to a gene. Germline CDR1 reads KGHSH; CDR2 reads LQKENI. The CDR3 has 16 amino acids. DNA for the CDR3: TGTGCCAGCTCACCCCTAGCGGGGGGGCCCAAAAACATTCAGTACTTC. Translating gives CASSPLAGGPKNIQYF.

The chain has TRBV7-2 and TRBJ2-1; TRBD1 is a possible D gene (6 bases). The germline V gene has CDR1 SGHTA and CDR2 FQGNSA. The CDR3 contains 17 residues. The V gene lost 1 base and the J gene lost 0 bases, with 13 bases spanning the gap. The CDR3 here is CASSLGWGPSSYNEQFF. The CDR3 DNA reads TGTGCCAGCAGCTTAGGTTGGGGGCCGTCCTCCTACAATGAGCAGTTCTTC.

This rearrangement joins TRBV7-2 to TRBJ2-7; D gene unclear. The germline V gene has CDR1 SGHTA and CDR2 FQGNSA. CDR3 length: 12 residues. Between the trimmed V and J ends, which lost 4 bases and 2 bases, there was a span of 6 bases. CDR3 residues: CASSSPPYEQYF. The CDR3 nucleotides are TGTGCCAGCAGCTCCCCCCCCTACGAGCAGTACTTC.

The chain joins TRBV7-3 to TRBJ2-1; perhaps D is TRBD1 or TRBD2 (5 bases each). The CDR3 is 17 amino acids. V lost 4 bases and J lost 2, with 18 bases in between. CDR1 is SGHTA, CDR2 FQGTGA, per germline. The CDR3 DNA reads TGTGCCAGCAGCTCGCCCGGGACCCGGAGACCCTACAATGAGCAGTTCTTC. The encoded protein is CASSSPGTRRPYNEQFF.

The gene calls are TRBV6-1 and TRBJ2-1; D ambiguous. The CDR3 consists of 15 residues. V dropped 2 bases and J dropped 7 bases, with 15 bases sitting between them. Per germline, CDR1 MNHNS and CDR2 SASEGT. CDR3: CASSEPRVGSNEQFF. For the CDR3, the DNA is TGTGCCAGCAGTGAACCCCGAGTAGGCTCGAATGAGCAGTTCTTC.

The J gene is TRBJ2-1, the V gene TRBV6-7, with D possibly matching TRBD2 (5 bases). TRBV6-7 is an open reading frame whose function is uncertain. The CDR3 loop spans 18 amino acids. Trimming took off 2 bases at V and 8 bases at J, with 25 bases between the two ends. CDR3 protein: CASSYTRPATGETDEQFF. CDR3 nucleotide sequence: TGTGCCAGCAGTTACACCCGACCTGCAACCGGGGAAACAGATGAGCAGTTCTTC.

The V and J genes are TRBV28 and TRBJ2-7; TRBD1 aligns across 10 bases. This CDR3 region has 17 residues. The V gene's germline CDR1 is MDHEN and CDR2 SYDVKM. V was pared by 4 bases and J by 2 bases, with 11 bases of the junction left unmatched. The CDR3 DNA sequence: TGTGCCAGCAGTTCCGTCCCGGGACAGGGGACCCCCTACGAGCAGTACTTC. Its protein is CASSSVPGQGTPYEQYF.

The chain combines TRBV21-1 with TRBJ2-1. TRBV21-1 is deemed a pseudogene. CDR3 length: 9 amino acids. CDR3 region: CASSNEQFF. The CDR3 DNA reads TGTGCCAGCAGCAATGAGCAGTTCTTC.